The 30 T cell receptor beta chains below all came from one sample that was sequenced in a study of sequential checkpoint blockade in melanoma. Regarding treatment: randomized to nivolumab then ipilimumab (arm A) or the reverse (arm B). Using immunoSEQ multiplex PCR, the repertoire was profiled, and TCRdb retains in-frame clones only, with some absent. The table lists some 22,000 clones, 27% of them singletons, with more than 6.5% in the top ten. The material was tumor tissue (inferred from file names), obtained from a patient given nivolumab and ipilimumab in sequence. The receptors come from a human donor with melanoma.

In its sample, this clone was seen a few times. The chain employs TRBV28 and TRBJ1-1; perhaps TRBD1 as D (6 bases). Trimming took 7 bases from V and 0 from J, leaving 15 bases between them. This CDR3 has 15 amino acids. The V gene's germline CDR1 is MDHEN and CDR2 SYDVKM. Written as DNA, the CDR3 is TGTGCCAGCACCAAAGGACAGTTCATGAACACTGAAGCTTTCTTT. Amino acid sequence: CASTKGQFMNTEAFF.

The table lists this clone with a few counts. The V call is TRBV1, the J call TRBJ2-5; TRBD2, as called in the table, went unchecked against the DNA. TRBV1 is described as a pseudogene. This CDR3 is 17 amino acids long. In nucleotides, the CDR3 is TGCGCCAGCAGCCAAGATAGGACTAGCGGGGGGGTTGAGACCCAGTACTTC. Translating gives CASSQDRTSGGVETQYF.

This clone was found a few times. This chain joins TRBV11-3 and TRBJ2-7; 7 positions match TRBD2. The CDR3 length is 14 residues. Trimming cost V 4 bases and J 6 bases; bases outside gene matches: 9. Germline V gene lookup returns CDR1 SGHNT and CDR2 YENEEA. CDR3 loop: CASSSHLPGGEQYF. The CDR3 DNA reads as TGTGCCAGCAGCTCCCATCTTCCGGGGGGCGAGCAGTACTTC.

The chain links TRBV19 to TRBJ2-1; D possibly corresponds to TRBD1 (9 bases). Trimming shortened V by 7 bases and J by 8 bases, and 21 bases separated the two germline ends. This CDR3 spans 15 amino acids. The germline CDR1 and CDR2 sequences are LNHDA and SQIVND (reference sequence). DNA for the CDR3: TGTGCCAGTACGGGAGGGGGGACAGGGTTGGATGAGCAGTTCTTC. This sequence encodes CASTGGGTGLDEQFF.

The CDR3 loop is CASSLALDNQETQYF. DNA of the CDR3: TGTGCCAGCAGTTTAGCCCTAGACAACCAAGAGACCCAGTACTTC. The rearrangement joins TRBV28 to TRBJ2-5, with D uncertain. CDR1 and CDR2 (germline): MDHEN, SYDVKM. The CDR3 loop spans 15 amino acids. Trimming removed 2 bases from V and 0 bases from J, with 10 bases in between.

The chain uses TRBV5-1 and TRBJ2-1; 8 bases match TRBD2. CDR1 and CDR2 from the germline V gene are SGHRS and YFSETQ. This CDR3 has 15 amino acids. V was clipped by 4 bases and J by 0 bases; unmatched bases: 3. The CDR3 region has the DNA TGCGCCAGCAGCCGGACTAGCCCCTCCTACAATGAGCAGTTCTTC. The encoded protein is CASSRTSPSYNEQFF.

The V and J genes are TRBV6-8 and TRBJ2-1, with 8 bases fitting TRBD2. Trimming cost V 6 bases and J 2 bases; bases outside gene matches: 6. Germline assignment: CDR1 MNHGY and CDR2 SAAAGT. CDR3 length: 15 amino acids. The CDR3 reads CASSLTSGPYNEQFF. The DNA for the CDR3 is TGTGCCAGCAGCTTAACTAGCGGCCCCTACAATGAGCAGTTCTTC.

This chain uses TRBV5-1 with TRBJ2-1, with TRBD1 matching over 7 bases. CDR1 SGHRS and CDR2 YFSETQ come from the germline V gene. CDR3 size: 14 residues. Trimming took 4 bases from V and 4 from J; bases not matched to a gene: 5. CDR3 DNA sequence: TGCGCCAGCAGCCAAGGACAGGATTACAATGAGCAGTTCTTC. Its translation: CASSQGQDYNEQFF.

This clone was counted between two and nine times. The chain is built from TRBV6-8 and TRBJ2-1, with D perhaps matching TRBD2 (6 bases). The CDR3 is 14 amino acids. Germline CDR1 is MNHGY and CDR2 is SAAAGT. V shed 5 bases and J shed 8 bases, with 16 bases lying between them. CDR3 region: CASSALEGFDEQFF. The DNA of the CDR3 is TGTGCCAGCAGTGCCTTGGAGGGGTTCGATGAGCAGTTCTTC.

This clone is medium-sized by share. This chain links TRBV9 with TRBJ1-1, with unresolved D. Germline lookup yields CDR1 SGDLS and CDR2 YYNGEE. This CDR3 is built from 14 residues. Trimming stripped 4 bases from V and 0 bases from J, with 10 bases between. CDR3 sequence: CASSPGALNTEAFF. CDR3 DNA: TGTGCCAGCAGCCCCGGAGCATTGAACACTGAAGCTTTCTTT. The whole variable domain, remainder taken from reference TRBV9 and TRBJ1-1, is DSGVTQTPKHLITATGQRVTLRCSPRSGDLSVYWYQQSLDQGLQFLIQYYNGEERAKGNILERFSAQQFPDLHSELNLSSLELGDSALYFCASSPGALNTEAFFGQGTRLTVV.

This chain joins TRBV6-8 and TRBJ1-6; D not resolved. The CDR3 sequence is 15 residues long. Germline assignment: CDR1 MNHGY and CDR2 SAAAGT. The V gene lost 5 bases and the J gene lost 3 bases, with 11 bases spanning the gap. The CDR3 DNA follows: TGTGCCAGCAGTACCAGAGATTACTATAATTCACCCCTCCACTTT. Residues: CASSTRDYYNSPLHF.

The chain joins TRBV9 to TRBJ2-2; D could derive from TRBD1 or TRBD2 (5 bases each). V shed 0 bases and J shed 4 bases, with 13 bases lying between them. The CDR3 runs 16 residues. Looked up from germline, CDR1 is SGDLS and CDR2 is YYNGEE. The CDR3 DNA reads TGTGCCAGCAGCGTAGGGAGTGGGACCTCCACCGGGGAGCTGTTTTTT. This sequence encodes CASSVGSGTSTGELFF. The variable domain in full, with the rest retrieved from reference TRBV9 and TRBJ2-2, is DSGVTQTPKHLITATGQRVTLRCSPRSGDLSVYWYQQSLDQGLQFLIQYYNGEERAKGNILERFSAQQFPDLHSELNLSSLELGDSALYFCASSVGSGTSTGELFFGEGSRLTVL.

The rearrangement joins TRBV6-8 to TRBJ2-7; D ambiguous. The V gene's germline CDR1 is MNHGY and CDR2 SAAAGT. CDR3 size: 15 residues. The germline V and J ends were trimmed by 7 bases and 0 bases, with 16 bases remaining between them. In nucleotides, the CDR3 is TGTGCCAGCACCGAGAGTCCTTACGGCTCCTACGAGCAGTACTTC. Its protein product is CASTESPYGSYEQYF.

The V and J genes are TRBV4-1 and TRBJ2-2; D uncertain. This CDR3 contains 12 residues. Per germline, CDR1 MGHRA and CDR2 YSYEKL. V was cut by 2 bases and J by 5 bases, with 3 bases left in between. The CDR3 nucleotides read TGCGCCAGCAGCCAAAATACCGGGGAGCTGTTTTTT. Translated: CASSQNTGELFF.

The V and J genes are TRBV18 and TRBJ2-5; perhaps TRBD1 as D (6 bases). The CDR3 has 16 residues. Germline lookup yields CDR1 KGHSH and CDR2 LQKENI. V was cut by 2 bases and J by 5 bases, with 18 bases left in between. DNA for the CDR3: TGTGCCAGCTCACCAGTAATAAACAGGGCTGAGGAGACCCAGTACTTC. Amino acid sequence: CASSPVINRAEETQYF. Looking up the rest from reference TRBV18 and TRBJ2-5 gives the full variable domain: NAGVMQNPRHLVRRRGQEARLRCSPMKGHSHVYWYRQLPEEGLKFMVYLQKENIIDESGMPKERFSAEFPKEGPSILRIQQVVRGDSAAYFCASSPVINRAEETQYFGPGTRLLVL.

The rearrangement links TRBV28 to TRBJ1-3; D uncertain. Trimming removed 5 bases at V and 0 bases at J, with 11 bases between. The CDR3 runs to 15 residues. CDR1 is MDHEN, CDR2 SYDVKM, per germline. This CDR3 reads CASSAYLSSGNTIYF. The CDR3 nucleotides read TGTGCCAGCAGTGCCTACCTGAGCTCTGGAAACACCATATATTTT.

This clone was detected ten times or more. The rearrangement uses TRBV11-3 and TRBJ2-5; TRBD1 matches at 8 bases. After removal of 5 bases from V and 5 bases from J, the junction contained 10 bases not matched to a gene. The CDR3 contains 15 residues. The germline V gene has CDR1 SGHNT and CDR2 YENEEA. The CDR3 loop is CASSPGQGKSETQYF. The CDR3 bases are TGTGCCAGCAGCCCCGGACAGGGAAAAAGTGAGACCCAGTACTTC.

In its sample, this clone was seen a few times. This chain links TRBV10-2 with TRBJ1-3; the D gene is possibly TRBD1 (6 bases). There are 18 residues in the CDR3. Germline lookup yields CDR1 WSHSY and CDR2 SAAADI. Trimming took off 0 bases at V and 0 bases at J, with 15 bases between the two ends. Written as DNA, the CDR3 is TGCGCCAGCAGTGAGTCGTGGTTGGGGGGGCACTCTGGAAACACCATATATTTT. Translation: CASSESWLGGHSGNTIYF.

This clone came up a few times. The rearrangement links TRBV11-3 to TRBJ1-5; 7 nucleotides line up with TRBD1. The CDR3 spans 14 residues. CDR1 and CDR2 from the germline V gene are SGHNT and YENEEA. With V trimmed by 6 bases and J by 6 bases, 8 bases remained unmatched. CDR3 sequence: CASSPQGGSQPQHF. CDR3 DNA: TGTGCCAGCAGTCCTCAGGGGGGCAGTCAGCCCCAGCATTTT. The full variable domain, in which reference TRBV11-3 and TRBJ1-5 provide the parts outside the CDR3, is EAGVVQSPRYKIIEKKQPVAFWCNPISGHNTLYWYLQNLGQGPELLIRYENEEAVDDSQLPKDRFSAERLKGVDSTLKIQPAELGDSAVYLCASSPQGGSQPQHFGDGTRLSIL.

The genes are TRBV7-6 and TRBJ1-4; D remains ambiguous. Per the germline V gene, CDR1 is SGHVS and CDR2 is FNYEAQ. The CDR3 consists of 16 residues. V was cut by 3 bases and J by 1 base, with 12 bases left in between. The CDR3 bases are TGTGCCAGCAGCTTGGATGATTCAGAAACTAATGAAAAACTGTTTTTT. As protein: CASSLDDSETNEKLFF.

In this sample, this clone turned up many times. The rearrangement uses TRBV6-8 and TRBJ2-3; D is perhaps TRBD2 (5 bases). From germline, CDR1 is MNHGY and CDR2 SAAAGT. Trimming took 2 bases from V and 0 from J, leaving 18 bases between them. The CDR3 length is 18 residues. CDR3 in amino acids: CASSYTVAGMISTDTQYF. The CDR3 DNA follows: TGTGCCAGCAGTTACACCGTTGCGGGCATGATTAGCACAGATACGCAGTATTTT.

This clone appeared a few times. The J gene is TRBJ1-1, the V gene TRBV6-9; D gene uncertain. The germline V gene encodes CDR1 MNHGY and CDR2 SVAAGI. V lost 4 bases, J lost 6 bases, and 6 bases lay in between. There are 11 residues in the CDR3. CDR3 DNA: TGTGCCAGCAGTTTCGGTCCTGAAGCTTTCTTT. Residues: CASSFGPEAFF.

This clone was recorded many times. The chain links TRBV11-3 to TRBJ2-7; D remains ambiguous. The germline V and J ends were trimmed by 0 bases and 4 bases, with 13 bases remaining between them. This CDR3 contains 15 residues. Germline-derived CDR1 and CDR2 are SGHNT and YENEEA. CDR3 nucleotides: TGTGCCAGCAGCTTAGATAGGGTCCTAGGGTACGAGCAGTACTTC. Its translation is CASSLDRVLGYEQYF.

The chain carries TRBV28 and TRBJ1-5; D possibly corresponds to TRBD1 (6 bases). Trimming left V 9 bases short and J 1 base short, with 16 bases between. Germline V gene sequence: CDR1 MDHEN, CDR2 SYDVKM. This CDR3 is 15 amino acids long. The CDR3 sequence: CASVFGGGSNQPQHF. The DNA for the CDR3 is TGTGCCAGTGTTTTTGGAGGGGGGAGCAATCAGCCCCAGCATTTT.

The chain carries TRBV5-1 and TRBJ2-2, with TRBD2 matching 10 bases. The CDR3 has 15 residues. Trimming cost V 7 bases and J 1 base; bases outside gene matches: 4. Germline CDR1 reads SGHRS; CDR2 reads YFSETQ. The CDR3 DNA is TGCGCCAGCGTGCCTAGCGGGGGGAACACCGGGGAGCTGTTTTTT. Its protein is CASVPSGGNTGELFF.

V gene TRBV19 combines with J gene TRBJ2-1; TRBD2 matches 7 bases. The CDR3 has 15 residues. CDR1 and CDR2 from the germline V gene are LNHDA and SQIVND (reference sequence). The junction had 6 bases not matched to a gene; V was cut back by 3 bases and J by 4 bases. CDR3 sequence: CASSIGRERYNEQFF. CDR3 nucleotide sequence: TGTGCCAGTAGTATTGGGAGGGAGCGGTACAATGAGCAGTTCTTC.

This clone has a handful of counts. The chain couples TRBV7-7 to TRBJ2-3; D is unclear. This CDR3 spans 15 amino acids. CDR1 is SSHAT, CDR2 FNYEAQ, per germline (reference sequence). V dropped 0 bases and J dropped 5 bases, with 12 bases sitting between them. CDR3 in DNA: TGTGCCAGCAGCTTAGCCGAGACTCGGCGAGATACGCAGTATTTT. As protein: CASSLAETRRDTQYF.

Only a few counts were recorded for this clone. The rearrangement joins TRBV9 to TRBJ2-2, with unresolved D. Germline CDR1 and CDR2: SGDLS and YYNGEE. The V and J ends lost 0 bases and 2 bases respectively, with 8 bases between them. CDR3 length: 15 amino acids. DNA for the CDR3: TGTGCCAGCAGCGTAGGTCTAGTCAACACCGGGGAGCTGTTTTTT. Translation: CASSVGLVNTGELFF.

The CDR3 coding sequence is TGCAGCGTTGAGGAGGGGGCCGGACACAATGAGCAGTTCTTC. Protein sequence: CSVEEGAGHNEQFF. The chain couples TRBV29-1 to TRBJ2-1; the D gene is possibly TRBD1 (7 bases). V lost 3 bases to trimming and J lost 5 bases, with 14 bases between them. The germline V gene has CDR1 SQVTM and CDR2 ANQGSEA. CDR3 size: 14 residues.

This clone was counted a few times. The chain's CDR3 is CASRVRGRSYEQYF. The CDR3 nucleotides read TGTGCCAGCAGGGTTAGGGGTCGGTCCTACGAGCAGTACTTC. The V call is TRBV28, the J call TRBJ2-7; possible D gene TRBD1, 5 bases. Trimming left V 6 bases short and J 1 base short, with 13 bases between. The CDR3 spans 14 residues. Germline V lookup: CDR1 MDHEN, CDR2 SYDVKM.